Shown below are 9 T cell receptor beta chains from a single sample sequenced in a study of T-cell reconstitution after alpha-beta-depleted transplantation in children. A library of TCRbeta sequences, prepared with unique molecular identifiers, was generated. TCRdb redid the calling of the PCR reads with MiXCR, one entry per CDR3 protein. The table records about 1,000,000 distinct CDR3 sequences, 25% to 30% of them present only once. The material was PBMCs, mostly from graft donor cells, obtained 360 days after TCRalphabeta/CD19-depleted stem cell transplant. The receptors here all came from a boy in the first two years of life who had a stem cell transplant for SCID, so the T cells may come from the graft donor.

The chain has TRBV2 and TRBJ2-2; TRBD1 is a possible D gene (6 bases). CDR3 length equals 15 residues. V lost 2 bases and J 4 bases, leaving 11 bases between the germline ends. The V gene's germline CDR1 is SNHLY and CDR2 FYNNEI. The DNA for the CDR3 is TGTGCCAGCAGTGAACAGGGGCGAGGCACCGGGGAGCTGTTTTTT. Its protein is CASSEQGRGTGELFF.

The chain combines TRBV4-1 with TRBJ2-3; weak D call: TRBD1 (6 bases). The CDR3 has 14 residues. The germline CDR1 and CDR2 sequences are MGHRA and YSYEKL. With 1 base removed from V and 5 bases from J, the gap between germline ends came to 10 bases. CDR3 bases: TGCGCCAGCAGCCAAGGACAGGCGGGAGATACGCAGTATTTT. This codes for CASSQGQAGDTQYF.

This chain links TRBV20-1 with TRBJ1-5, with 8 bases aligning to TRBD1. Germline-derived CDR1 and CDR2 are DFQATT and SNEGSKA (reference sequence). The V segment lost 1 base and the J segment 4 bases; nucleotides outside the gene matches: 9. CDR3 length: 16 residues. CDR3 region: CSARALQGAQNQPQHF. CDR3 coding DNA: TGCAGTGCTAGAGCTCTGCAGGGGGCGCAAAATCAGCCCCAGCATTTT.

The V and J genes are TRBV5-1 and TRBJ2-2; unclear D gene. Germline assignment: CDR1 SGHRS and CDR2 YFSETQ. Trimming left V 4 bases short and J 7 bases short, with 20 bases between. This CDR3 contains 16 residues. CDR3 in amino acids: CASSPSLYDFVGELFF. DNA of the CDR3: TGCGCCAGCAGCCCCTCACTATACGACTTTGTCGGGGAGCTGTTTTTT.

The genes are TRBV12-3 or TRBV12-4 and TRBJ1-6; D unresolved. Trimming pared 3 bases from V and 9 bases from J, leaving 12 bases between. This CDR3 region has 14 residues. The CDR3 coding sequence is TGTGCCAGCAGTTTGTCCCCCGGGATTTCACCCCTCCACTTT. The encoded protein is CASSLSPGISPLHF.

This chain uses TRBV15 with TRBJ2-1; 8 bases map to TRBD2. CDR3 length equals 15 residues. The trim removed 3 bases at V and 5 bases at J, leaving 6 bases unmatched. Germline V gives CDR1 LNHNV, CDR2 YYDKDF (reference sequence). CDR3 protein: CATSRVSGVDNEQFF. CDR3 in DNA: TGTGCCACCAGCAGGGTTAGCGGGGTGGACAATGAGCAGTTCTTC.

CDR3 bases: TGTGCCACCAGTGCCGACAGGGGCGCGAACACCGGGGAGCTGTTTTTT. Its protein is CATSADRGANTGELFF. This rearrangement joins TRBV24-1 to TRBJ2-2; 8 bases line up with TRBD1. With 5 bases clipped from V and 0 bases from J, the junction kept 4 bases outside the gene matches. CDR1 and CDR2 (germline): KGHDR, SFDVKD. This CDR3 is built from 16 residues.

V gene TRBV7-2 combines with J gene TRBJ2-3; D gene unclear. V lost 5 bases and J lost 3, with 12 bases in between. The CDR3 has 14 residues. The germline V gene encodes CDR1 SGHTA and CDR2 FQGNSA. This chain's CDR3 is CASSRSGWTDTQYF. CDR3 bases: TGTGCCAGCAGCCGATCCGGATGGACAGATACGCAGTATTTT.

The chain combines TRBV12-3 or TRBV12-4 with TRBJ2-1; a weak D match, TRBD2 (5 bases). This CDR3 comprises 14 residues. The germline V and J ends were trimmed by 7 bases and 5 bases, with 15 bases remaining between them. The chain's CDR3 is CASTTRSGNNEQFF. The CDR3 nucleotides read TGTGCCAGCACCACTAGGAGCGGCAACAATGAGCAGTTCTTC.